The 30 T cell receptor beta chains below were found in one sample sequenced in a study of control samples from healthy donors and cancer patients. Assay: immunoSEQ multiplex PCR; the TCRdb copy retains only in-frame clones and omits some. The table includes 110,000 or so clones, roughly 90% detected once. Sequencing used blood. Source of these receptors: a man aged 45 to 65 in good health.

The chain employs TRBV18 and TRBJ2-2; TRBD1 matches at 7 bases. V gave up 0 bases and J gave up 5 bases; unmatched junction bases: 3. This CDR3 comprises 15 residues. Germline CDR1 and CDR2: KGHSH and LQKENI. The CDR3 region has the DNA TGTGCCAGCTCACCACCGACAGGGAGAACCGGGGAGCTGTTTTTT. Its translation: CASSPPTGRTGELFF. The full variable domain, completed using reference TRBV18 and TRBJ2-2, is NAGVMQNPRHLVRRRGQEARLRCSPMKGHSHVYWYRQLPEEGLKFMVYLQKENIIDESGMPKERFSAEFPKEGPSILRIQQVVRGDSAAYFCASSPPTGRTGELFFGEGSRLTVL.

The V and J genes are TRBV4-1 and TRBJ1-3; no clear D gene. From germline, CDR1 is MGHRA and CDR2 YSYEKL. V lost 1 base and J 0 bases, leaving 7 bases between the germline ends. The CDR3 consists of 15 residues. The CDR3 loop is CASSQAGGSGNTIYF. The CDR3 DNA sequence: TGCGCCAGCAGCCAAGCTGGTGGCTCTGGAAACACCATATATTTT.

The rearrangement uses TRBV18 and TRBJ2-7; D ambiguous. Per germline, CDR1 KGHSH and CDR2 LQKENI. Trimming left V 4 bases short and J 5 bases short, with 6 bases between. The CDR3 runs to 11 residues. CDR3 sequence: CASSLKNEQYF. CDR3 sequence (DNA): TGTGCCAGCTCACTTAAAAACGAGCAGTACTTC.

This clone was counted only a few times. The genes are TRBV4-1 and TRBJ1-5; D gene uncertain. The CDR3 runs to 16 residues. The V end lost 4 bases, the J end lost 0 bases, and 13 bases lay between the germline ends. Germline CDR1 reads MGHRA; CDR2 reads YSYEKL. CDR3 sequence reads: CASSLKLQYSNQPQHF. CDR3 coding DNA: TGCGCCAGCAGCCTTAAGCTGCAGTATAGCAATCAGCCCCAGCATTTT.

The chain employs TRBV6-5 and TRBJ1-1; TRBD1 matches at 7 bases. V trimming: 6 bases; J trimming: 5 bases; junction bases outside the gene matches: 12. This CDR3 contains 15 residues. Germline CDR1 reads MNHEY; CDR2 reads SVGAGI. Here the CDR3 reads CASRITTGIRTEAFF. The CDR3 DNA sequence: TGTGCCAGCAGAATTACGACAGGGATTCGAACTGAAGCTTTCTTT.

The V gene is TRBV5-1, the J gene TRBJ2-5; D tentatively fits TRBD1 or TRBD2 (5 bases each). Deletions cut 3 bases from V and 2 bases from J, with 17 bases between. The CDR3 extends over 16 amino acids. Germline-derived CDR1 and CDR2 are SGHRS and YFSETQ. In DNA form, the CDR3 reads TGCGCCAGCAGCTGGGGGACGGCGGAAGGGCAAGAGACCCAGTACTTC. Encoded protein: CASSWGTAEGQETQYF. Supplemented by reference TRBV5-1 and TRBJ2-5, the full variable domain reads KAGVTQTPRYLIKTRGQQVTLSCSPISGHRSVSWYQQTPGQGLQFLFEYFSETQRNKGNFPGRFSGRQFSNSRSEMNVSTLELGDSALYLCASSWGTAEGQETQYFGPGTRLLVL.

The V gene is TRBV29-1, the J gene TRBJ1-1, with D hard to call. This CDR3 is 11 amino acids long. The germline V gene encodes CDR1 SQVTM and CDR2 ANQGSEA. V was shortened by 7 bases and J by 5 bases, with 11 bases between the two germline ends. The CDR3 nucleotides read TGCAGCGGGAACTACTATACTGAAGCTTTCTTT. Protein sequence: CSGNYYTEAFF.

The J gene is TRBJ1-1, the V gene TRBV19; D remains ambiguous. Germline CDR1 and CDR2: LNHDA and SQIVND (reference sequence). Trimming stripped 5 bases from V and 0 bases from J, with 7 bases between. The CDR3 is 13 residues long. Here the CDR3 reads CASSPEMNTEAFF. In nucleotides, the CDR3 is TGTGCCAGTAGTCCAGAAATGAACACTGAAGCTTTCTTT.

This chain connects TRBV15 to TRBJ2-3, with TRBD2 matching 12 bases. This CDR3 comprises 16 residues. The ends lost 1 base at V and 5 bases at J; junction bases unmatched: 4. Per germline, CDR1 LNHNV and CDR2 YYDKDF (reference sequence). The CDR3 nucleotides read TGTGCCACCAGCAGAGGACTAGCGGGGGTGGAAGATACGCAGTATTTT. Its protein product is CATSRGLAGVEDTQYF.

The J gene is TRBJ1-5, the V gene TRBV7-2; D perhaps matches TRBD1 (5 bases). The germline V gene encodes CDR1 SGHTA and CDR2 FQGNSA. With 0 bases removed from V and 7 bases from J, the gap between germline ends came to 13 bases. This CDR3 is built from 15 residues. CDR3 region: CASSLAQGSRQPQHF. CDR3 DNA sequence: TGTGCCAGCAGCTTAGCGCAGGGTTCGCGGCAGCCCCAGCATTTT.

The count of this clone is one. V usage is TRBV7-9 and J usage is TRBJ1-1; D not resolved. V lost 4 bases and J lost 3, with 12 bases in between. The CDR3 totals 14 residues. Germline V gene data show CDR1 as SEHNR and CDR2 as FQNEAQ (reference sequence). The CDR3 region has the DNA TGTGCCAGCAGCTCTCAAGGAGGAGACACTGAAGCTTTCTTT. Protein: CASSSQGGDTEAFF.

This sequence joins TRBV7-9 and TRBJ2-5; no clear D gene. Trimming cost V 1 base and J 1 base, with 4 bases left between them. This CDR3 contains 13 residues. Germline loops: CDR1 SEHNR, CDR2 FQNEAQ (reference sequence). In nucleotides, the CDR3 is TGTGCCAGCAGCTTAGGGTCCCAAGAGACCCAGTACTTC. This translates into CASSLGSQETQYF.

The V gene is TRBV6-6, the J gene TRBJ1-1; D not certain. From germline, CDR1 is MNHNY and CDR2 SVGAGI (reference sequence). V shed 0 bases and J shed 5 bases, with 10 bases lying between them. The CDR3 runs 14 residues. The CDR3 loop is CASSYSGKRTEAFF. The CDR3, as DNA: TGTGCCAGCAGTTACTCTGGGAAACGGACTGAAGCTTTCTTT.

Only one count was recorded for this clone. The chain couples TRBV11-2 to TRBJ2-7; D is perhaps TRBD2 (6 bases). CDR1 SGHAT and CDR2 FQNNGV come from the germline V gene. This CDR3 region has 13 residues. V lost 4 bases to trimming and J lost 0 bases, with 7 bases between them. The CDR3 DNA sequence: TGTGCCAGCAGCTACGGGGGCTCCTACGAGCAGTACTTC. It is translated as CASSYGGSYEQYF.

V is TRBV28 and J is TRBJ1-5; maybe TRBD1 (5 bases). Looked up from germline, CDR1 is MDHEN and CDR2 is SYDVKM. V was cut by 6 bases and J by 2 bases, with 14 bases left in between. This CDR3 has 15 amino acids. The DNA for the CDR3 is TGTGCCAGCAGCCCCACGGGGCTTGGCAATCAGCCCCAGCATTTT. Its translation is CASSPTGLGNQPQHF.

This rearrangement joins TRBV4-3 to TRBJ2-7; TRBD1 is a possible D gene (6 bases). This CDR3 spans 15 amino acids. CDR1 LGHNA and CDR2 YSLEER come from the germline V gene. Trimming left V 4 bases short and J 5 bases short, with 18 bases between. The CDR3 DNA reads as TGCGCCAGCAGCCGAGGACAGTCCCCGCTTGACGAGCAGTACTTC. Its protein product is CASSRGQSPLDEQYF.

The CDR3 nucleotides read TGCAGCGTCGGACTAACTAGCACAGATACGCAGTATTTT. It yields the protein CSVGLTSTDTQYF. This chain joins TRBV29-1 and TRBJ2-3; perhaps TRBD2 as D (6 bases). The CDR3 sequence is 13 residues long. Looked up from germline, CDR1 is SQVTM and CDR2 is ANQGSEA. V was trimmed by 6 bases and J by 0 bases, leaving 10 bases between them.

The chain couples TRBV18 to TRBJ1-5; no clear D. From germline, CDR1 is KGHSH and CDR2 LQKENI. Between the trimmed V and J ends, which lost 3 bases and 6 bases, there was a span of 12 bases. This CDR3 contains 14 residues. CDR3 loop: CASSPSGMGQPQHF. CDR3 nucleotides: TGTGCCAGCTCACCGAGTGGTATGGGTCAGCCCCAGCATTTT.

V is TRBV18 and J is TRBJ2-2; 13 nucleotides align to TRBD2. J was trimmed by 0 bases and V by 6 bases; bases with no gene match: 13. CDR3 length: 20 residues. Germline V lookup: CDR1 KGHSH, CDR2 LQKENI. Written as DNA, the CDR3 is TGTGCCAGCTCCCGACTAAGGACTAGCGGGGGTATGACGAACACCGGGGAGCTGTTTTTT. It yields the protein CASSRLRTSGGMTNTGELFF.

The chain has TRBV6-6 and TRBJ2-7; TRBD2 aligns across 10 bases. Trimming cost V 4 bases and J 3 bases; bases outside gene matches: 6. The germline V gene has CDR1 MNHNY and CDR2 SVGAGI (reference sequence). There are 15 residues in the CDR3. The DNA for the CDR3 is TGTGCCAGCAGTTCCCCCGGGACTAGCGACTACGAGCAGTACTTC. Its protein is CASSSPGTSDYEQYF.

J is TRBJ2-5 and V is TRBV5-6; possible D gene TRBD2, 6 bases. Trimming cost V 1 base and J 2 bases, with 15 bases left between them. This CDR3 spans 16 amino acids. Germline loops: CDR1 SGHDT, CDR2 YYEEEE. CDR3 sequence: CASSLRRDSIQETQYF. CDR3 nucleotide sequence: TGTGCCAGCAGCTTGAGGCGGGACTCCATACAAGAGACCCAGTACTTC.

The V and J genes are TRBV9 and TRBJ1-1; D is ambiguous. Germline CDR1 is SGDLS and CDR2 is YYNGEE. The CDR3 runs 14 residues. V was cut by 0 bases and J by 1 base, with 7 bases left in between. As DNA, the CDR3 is TGTGCCAGCAGCGTAGTCGACACGAACACTGAAGCTTTCTTT. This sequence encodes CASSVVDTNTEAFF.

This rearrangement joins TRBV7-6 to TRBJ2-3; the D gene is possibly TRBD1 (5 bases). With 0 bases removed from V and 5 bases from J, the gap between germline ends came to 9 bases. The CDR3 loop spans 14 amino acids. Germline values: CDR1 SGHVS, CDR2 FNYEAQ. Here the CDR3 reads CASSLARGIDTQYF. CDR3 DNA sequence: TGTGCCAGCAGCTTAGCTAGGGGAATAGATACGCAGTATTTT.

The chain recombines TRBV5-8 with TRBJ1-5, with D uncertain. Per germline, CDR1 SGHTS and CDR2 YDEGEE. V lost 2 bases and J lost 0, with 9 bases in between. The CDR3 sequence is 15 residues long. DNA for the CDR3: TGTGCCAGCAGCTTAACTATTCTTAGCAATCAGCCCCAGCATTTT. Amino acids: CASSLTILSNQPQHF.

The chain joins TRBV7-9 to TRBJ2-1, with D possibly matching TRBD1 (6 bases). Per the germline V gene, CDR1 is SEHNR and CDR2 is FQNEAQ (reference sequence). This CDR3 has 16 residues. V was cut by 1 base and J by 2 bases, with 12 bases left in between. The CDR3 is CASSLGAGGPYNEQFF. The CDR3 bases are TGTGCCAGCAGCTTAGGTGCTGGGGGCCCCTACAATGAGCAGTTCTTC.

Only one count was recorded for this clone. CDR3 sequence (DNA): TGTGCCAGCAGTTTAGATGGGCTTTCCTATGGCTACACCTTC. It is translated as CASSLDGLSYGYTF. This chain joins TRBV27 and TRBJ1-2; D call uncertain. The germline V gene encodes CDR1 MNHEY and CDR2 SMNVEV (reference sequence). Trimming cost V 2 bases and J 4 bases, with 11 bases left between them. The CDR3 covers 14 residues.

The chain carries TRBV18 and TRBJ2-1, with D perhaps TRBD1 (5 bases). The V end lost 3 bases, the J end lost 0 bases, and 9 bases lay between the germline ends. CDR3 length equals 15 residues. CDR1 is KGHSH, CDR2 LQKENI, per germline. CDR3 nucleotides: TGTGCCAGCTCACCCATCGACAGCTCCTACAATGAGCAGTTCTTC. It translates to CASSPIDSSYNEQFF.

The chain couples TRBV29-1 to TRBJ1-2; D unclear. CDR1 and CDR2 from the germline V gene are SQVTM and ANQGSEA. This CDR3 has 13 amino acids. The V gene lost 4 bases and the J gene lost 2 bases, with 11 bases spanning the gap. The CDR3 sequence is CSVGEGGNYGYTF. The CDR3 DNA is TGCAGCGTTGGTGAAGGAGGGAACTATGGCTACACCTTC.

CDR3 loop: CASSTTQGMYEQYF. The DNA of the CDR3 is TGTGCCAGCAGTACAACCCAGGGAATGTACGAGCAGTACTTC. V and J are TRBV2 and TRBJ2-7; tentatively, D is TRBD1 (5 bases). Looked up from germline, CDR1 is SNHLY and CDR2 is FYNNEI. V was trimmed by 5 bases and J by 4 bases, leaving 15 bases between them. The CDR3 is made up of 14 amino acids.

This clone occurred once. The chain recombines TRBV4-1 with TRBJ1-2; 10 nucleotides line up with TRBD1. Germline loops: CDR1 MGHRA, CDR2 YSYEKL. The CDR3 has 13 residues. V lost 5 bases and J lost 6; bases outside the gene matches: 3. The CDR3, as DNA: TGCGCCAGCAGCTCCGGGACAGGGGATGGCTACACCTTC. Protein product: CASSSGTGDGYTF.